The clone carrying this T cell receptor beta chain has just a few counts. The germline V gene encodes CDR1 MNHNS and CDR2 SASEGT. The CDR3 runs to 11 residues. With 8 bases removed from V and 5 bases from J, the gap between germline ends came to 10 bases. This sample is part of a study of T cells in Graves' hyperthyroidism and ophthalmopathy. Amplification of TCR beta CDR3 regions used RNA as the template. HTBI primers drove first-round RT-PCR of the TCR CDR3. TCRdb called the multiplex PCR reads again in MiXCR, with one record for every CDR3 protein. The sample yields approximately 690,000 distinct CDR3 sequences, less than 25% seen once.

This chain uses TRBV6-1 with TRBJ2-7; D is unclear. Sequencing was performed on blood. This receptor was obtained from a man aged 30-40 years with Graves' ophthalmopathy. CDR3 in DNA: TGTGCCAGCTGGGAACCCAACGAGCAGTACTTC. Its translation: CASWEPNEQYF.